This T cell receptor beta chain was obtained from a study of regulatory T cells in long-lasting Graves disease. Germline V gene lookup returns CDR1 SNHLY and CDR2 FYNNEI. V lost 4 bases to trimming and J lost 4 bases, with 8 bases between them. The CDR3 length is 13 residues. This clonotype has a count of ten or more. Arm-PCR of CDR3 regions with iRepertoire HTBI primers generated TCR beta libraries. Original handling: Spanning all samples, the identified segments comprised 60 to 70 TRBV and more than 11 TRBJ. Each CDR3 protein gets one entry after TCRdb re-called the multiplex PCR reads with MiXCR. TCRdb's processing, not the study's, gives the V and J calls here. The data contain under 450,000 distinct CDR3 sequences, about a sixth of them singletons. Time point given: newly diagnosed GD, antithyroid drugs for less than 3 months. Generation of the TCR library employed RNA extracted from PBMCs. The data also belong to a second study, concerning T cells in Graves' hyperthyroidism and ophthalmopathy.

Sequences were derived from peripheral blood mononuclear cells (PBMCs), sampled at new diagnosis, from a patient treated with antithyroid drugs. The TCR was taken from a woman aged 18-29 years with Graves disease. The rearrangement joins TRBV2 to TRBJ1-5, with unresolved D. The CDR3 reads CASSVKPNQPQHF. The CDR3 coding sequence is TGTGCCAGCAGTGTGAAGCCAAATCAGCCCCAGCATTTT.